This T cell receptor (beta chain) is from a study of blood T cell repertoires in COVID-19. Germline CDR1 reads MGHRA; CDR2 reads YSYEKL. This CDR3 is built from 19 residues. Trimming took 0 bases from V and 2 from J; bases not matched to a gene: 5. In the original analysis: Reference gene primer amplification yielded estimated nucleated cell counts. Only in-frame clones appear in the TCRdb table, and some are missing; sequencing was by immunoSEQ multiplex PCR. The DNA gave D and trimming, while V, J and clone size come from that table. The sample has about 55,000 clones; about 87% are singletons. The receptor's source is a man aged 40-50 years with COVID-19, enrolled during active disease. Sequenced material: peripheral blood. The rearrangement links TRBV4-1 to TRBJ2-6, with 12 bases lining up with TRBD1. Written as DNA, the CDR3 is TGCGCCAGCAGCCAAGATGGGACAGGGGGCCTACCTGGGGCCAACGTCCTGACTTTC. Encoded protein: CASSQDGTGGLPGANVLTF.